The 32 T cell receptor beta chains below were found in one sample sequenced in a study of blood T cells in healthy people across ages. Sample-barcoded 5' priming and a J-beta primer mix drove a second PCR of roughly 6 to 12 cycles. TCRdb passed the 5' RACE reads through MiXCR, listing each CDR3 protein once. The data hold 1.5 million or so distinct CDR3 sequences, with approximately 42% observed a single time. The sample comprised blood. These receptors all stem from a woman aged 18-35 years in good health.

The chain couples TRBV6-4 to TRBJ1-6; TRBD1 is a possible D gene (5 bases). CDR3 size: 13 residues. Trimming removed 6 bases from V and 10 bases from J, with 13 bases in between. Per the germline V gene, CDR1 is MRHNA and CDR2 is SNTAGT. The CDR3 spells CASRTRVGSPLHF. The CDR3, as DNA: TGTGCCAGCAGGACCAGGGTGGGGTCACCCCTCCACTTT.

The table lists this clonotype with a few counts. The V gene is TRBV10-3, the J gene TRBJ1-5, with TRBD1 identical over 8 bases. Germline V CDR1 and CDR2: ENHRY, SYGVKD. J gave up 2 bases and V 3 bases, and 3 bases lay outside the gene matches. The CDR3 consists of 15 residues. CDR3: CAISEKGQGNQPQHF. The CDR3 nucleotides read TGTGCCATCAGTGAAAAGGGACAGGGCAATCAGCCCCAGCATTTT.

CDR3 in amino acids: CASSLWGGTEAFF. CDR3 coding DNA: TGTGCCAGCAGTTTATGGGGCGGCACTGAAGCTTTCTTT. The V call is TRBV28, the J call TRBJ1-1; unclear D gene. Between the trimmed V and J ends, which lost 0 bases and 4 bases, there was a span of 6 bases. Germline V lookup: CDR1 MDHEN, CDR2 SYDVKM. The CDR3 runs to 13 residues.

The chain employs TRBV12-3 or TRBV12-4 and TRBJ2-3, with 12 bases matching TRBD2. The CDR3 totals 16 residues. V trimming: 5 bases; J trimming: 4 bases; junction bases outside the gene matches: 7. CDR3 protein: CASSPRTSGTSDTQYF. In DNA, the CDR3 is TGTGCCAGCAGTCCACGGACTAGCGGGACTTCAGATACGCAGTATTTT.

Only a few counts were recorded for this clonotype. The V and J genes are TRBV7-2 and TRBJ1-2; 8 nucleotides align to TRBD1. The CDR3 covers 15 residues. Trimming took 8 bases from V and 4 from J; bases not matched to a gene: 12. Germline V gives CDR1 SGHTA, CDR2 FQGNSA. DNA for the CDR3: TGTGCCAGCTTTCTTACGGACAGGGAGAGCTATGGCTACACCTTC. Its protein is CASFLTDRESYGYTF.

The chain recombines TRBV5-5 with TRBJ1-1; D is perhaps TRBD1 (6 bases). This CDR3 has 16 amino acids. The germline V and J ends were trimmed by 0 bases and 6 bases, with 18 bases remaining between them. Germline V gene sequence: CDR1 SGHKS, CDR2 YYEKEE (reference sequence). This CDR3 reads CASSLVVGTSLAEAFF. DNA of the CDR3: TGTGCCAGCAGCTTGGTGGTCGGGACATCTTTAGCTGAAGCTTTCTTT.

In its sample, this clonotype was seen once. This chain connects TRBV28 to TRBJ1-2; 7 bases map to TRBD1. The trim removed 2 bases at V and 8 bases at J, leaving 8 bases unmatched. Germline lookup yields CDR1 MDHEN and CDR2 SYDVKM. There are 14 residues in the CDR3. The CDR3 DNA reads TGTGCCAGCAGTTTAGCCGGGACAGATTGCGGCTACACCTTC. Its protein product is CASSLAGTDCGYTF.

As concerns this clonotype: A junction end diverges from the germline sequence, so it may reflect a read error. The gene calls are TRBV29-1 and TRBJ1-1, with 7 bases that match TRBD1. In germline, CDR1 is SQVTM, CDR2 ANQGSEA. There are 11 residues in the CDR3. Here the CDR3 DNA reads TGCAGCGTCAGGGGGAACACTGAAGTTTTCTTT. It specifies CSVRGNTEVFF.

To note about this clonotype: The junction does not match germline at one end; this may be a read error. The gene calls are TRBV10-3 and TRBJ2-3, with 9 positions matching TRBD2. The V gene's germline CDR1 is ENHRY and CDR2 SYGVKD. The CDR3 totals 17 residues. Here the CDR3 DNA reads TGTGCCATCAGTCTAAGAAGTAGCGGGAGTAGCACAGACACGCAGTATTTT. Amino acid sequence: CAISLRSSGSSTDTQYF.

V and J are TRBV27 and TRBJ2-1; TRBD2 aligns across 16 bases. This CDR3 contains 17 residues. Germline trimming cut 8 bases from V and 7 bases from J; bases unmatched to any gene: 11. The germline CDR1 and CDR2 sequences are MNHEY and SMNVEV (reference sequence). CDR3 sequence: CASGGTSGRVPSNEQFF. The CDR3 DNA sequence: TGTGCCAGCGGGGGGACTAGCGGGAGGGTTCCCTCGAATGAGCAGTTCTTC.

CDR3 in amino acids: CAIRSQGGEAFF. The CDR3, as DNA: TGTGCCATCAGGTCACAGGGAGGTGAAGCTTTCTTT. The J gene is TRBJ1-1, the V gene TRBV10-3; D is perhaps TRBD1 (6 bases). V lost 6 bases and J 7 bases, leaving 12 bases between the germline ends. The CDR3 spans 12 residues. The germline CDR1 and CDR2 sequences are ENHRY and SYGVKD.

The chain links TRBV5-5 to TRBJ2-5; 8 bases line up with TRBD2. The V gene end was trimmed by 5 bases and the J gene end by 4 bases; junction bases not matched to a gene: 13. This CDR3 contains 16 residues. Germline values: CDR1 SGHKS, CDR2 YYEKEE (reference sequence). The CDR3 sequence: CASRPSVGLAGETQYF. The CDR3 DNA reads TGTGCCAGCAGGCCTTCCGTTGGGCTAGCGGGAGAGACCCAGTACTTC.

The rearrangement joins TRBV7-8 to TRBJ2-7, with D uncertain. The V and J ends lost 5 bases and 0 bases respectively, with 17 bases between them. The length of the CDR3 is 16 residues. Germline CDR1 and CDR2: SGHVS and FQNEAQ. In DNA form, the CDR3 reads TGTGCCAGCAGCCCGTACGGGCCAGAAGGCTCCTACGAGCAGTACTTC. Translated: CASSPYGPEGSYEQYF.

The rearrangement links TRBV9 to TRBJ2-1; D might be TRBD2 (5 bases). Germline values: CDR1 SGDLS, CDR2 YYNGEE. CDR3 length: 15 amino acids. V was cut by 4 bases and J by 1 base, with 12 bases left in between. The CDR3 DNA reads as TGTGCCAGCAGCCCAAAACTAGAGTCCTACAATGAGCAGTTCTTC. As protein: CASSPKLESYNEQFF.

The gene calls are TRBV20-1 and TRBJ2-4, with no clear D. TRBJ2-7 explains the end of the DNA better; the J call may be wrong. This CDR3 comprises 13 residues. From germline, CDR1 is DFQATT and CDR2 SNEGSKA (reference sequence). The CDR3 reads CSARVPGANEQYF. In nucleotides, the CDR3 is TGCAGTGCTAGAGTCCCTGGAGCAAACGAGCAGTACTTC.

This rearrangement joins TRBV14 to TRBJ1-4; no clear D. CDR1 is SGHDN and CDR2 is FVKESK in the germline V gene. Deletions cut 0 bases from V and 4 bases from J, with 12 bases between. The CDR3 runs 16 residues. For the CDR3, the DNA is TGTGCCAGCAGCCAAGATCCGGCAGGCCTTAATGAAAAACTGTTTTTT. Protein product: CASSQDPAGLNEKLFF.

Only a few counts were recorded for this clonotype. The chain uses TRBV6-2 or TRBV6-3 and TRBJ2-3; either TRBD1 or TRBD2 may fit D (5 bases each). Trimming cost V 2 bases and J 2 bases, with 17 bases left between them. The germline CDR1 and CDR2 sequences are MNHEY and SVGEGT. This CDR3 is built from 17 residues. DNA of the CDR3: TGTGCCAGCAGTTACAGGGGACGGACGGCCTACACAGATACGCAGTATTTT. Translated: CASSYRGRTAYTDTQYF.

The chain combines TRBV25-1 with TRBJ2-3; the D gene is possibly TRBD2 (5 bases). The V and J ends lost 1 base and 0 bases respectively, with 8 bases between them. Germline assignment: CDR1 MGHDK and CDR2 SYGVNS. The CDR3 is 15 residues long. CDR3 amino acids: CASSESRGSTDTQYF. The DNA of the CDR3 is TGTGCCAGCAGTGAATCACGAGGGAGCACAGATACGCAGTATTTT.

This clonotype was counted a few times. The rearrangement uses TRBV20-1 and TRBJ2-3, with D hard to call. V lost 0 bases and J lost 3, with 7 bases in between. CDR1 is DFQATT and CDR2 is SNEGSKA in the germline V gene (reference sequence). The CDR3 covers 13 residues. CDR3 DNA: TGCAGTGCTAGAGACCCGGAGACAGATACGCAGTATTTT. Its protein product is CSARDPETDTQYF.

Only a few counts were recorded for this clonotype. As DNA, the CDR3 is TGCGCCAGCAGCTGGGGGGACAGGCAGAGCGAGACCCAGTACTTC. Its protein is CASSWGDRQSETQYF. J is TRBJ2-5 and V is TRBV5-1; 8 bases fit TRBD1. CDR1 and CDR2 (germline): SGHRS, YFSETQ. This CDR3 is 15 amino acids long. V was clipped by 3 bases and J by 5 bases; unmatched bases: 9.

In its sample, this clonotype was seen many times. CDR3 sequence (DNA): TGCAGCGTTGAATCCAGGGGCACAGATACGCAGTATTTT. Its protein is CSVESRGTDTQYF. V and J are TRBV29-1 and TRBJ2-3; weak D call: TRBD1 (5 bases). This CDR3 is 13 amino acids long. The germline V and J ends were trimmed by 2 bases and 1 base, with 7 bases remaining between them. Per germline, CDR1 SQVTM and CDR2 ANQGSEA.

The chain uses TRBV7-2 and TRBJ2-7; 11 bases fit TRBD2. Germline V gene sequence: CDR1 SGHTA, CDR2 FQGNSA. The CDR3 consists of 14 residues. Trimming at V came to 5 bases and at J to 7 bases, leaving 7 bases not matched to a gene. CDR3 DNA sequence: TGTGCCAGCAGCGTTAGCGGGGGGGCCAATGAGCAGTACTTC. Its protein product is CASSVSGGANEQYF.

This chain links TRBV3-1 with TRBJ2-7, with D maybe TRBD2 (6 bases). Germline V gives CDR1 LGHDT, CDR2 YNNKEL (reference sequence). Trimming cost V 0 bases and J 6 bases, with 12 bases left between them. There are 14 residues in the CDR3. The CDR3 here is CASSQDGVGGEQYF. CDR3 in DNA: TGTGCCAGCAGCCAAGACGGCGTCGGGGGCGAGCAGTACTTC.

This clonotype was picked up a small number of times. The CDR3 loop is CASSQTSQPNQPQHF. The CDR3 DNA is TGCGCCAGCAGCCAGACGTCACAGCCCAATCAGCCCCAGCATTTT. The chain recombines TRBV4-1 with TRBJ1-5; D call uncertain. The germline V gene encodes CDR1 MGHRA and CDR2 YSYEKL. Trimming left V 3 bases short and J 3 bases short, with 12 bases between. The CDR3 spans 15 residues.

The rearrangement joins TRBV28 to TRBJ2-3, with 10 bases that match TRBD1. CDR1 and CDR2 from the germline V gene are MDHEN and SYDVKM. V was pared by 5 bases and J by 4 bases, with 6 bases of the junction left unmatched. CDR3 length equals 15 residues. Here the CDR3 DNA reads TGTGCCAGCAGTCCCTACGGGACAGGGGCAGATACGCAGTATTTT. Its translation is CASSPYGTGADTQYF.

This chain links TRBV9 with TRBJ1-1, with D maybe TRBD1 (6 bases). The ends were cut back, 2 bases at V and 1 base at J, with 9 bases in the middle. The length of the CDR3 is 14 residues. In germline, CDR1 is SGDLS, CDR2 YYNGEE. DNA for the CDR3: TGTGCCAGCAGCGTTGGGGGACAGAACACTGAAGCTTTCTTT. It codes for CASSVGGQNTEAFF.

The rearrangement uses TRBV9 and TRBJ2-7, with D perhaps TRBD1 (5 bases). The V end was cut by 0 bases, the J end by 1 base, with 8 bases between. Per germline, CDR1 SGDLS and CDR2 YYNGEE. The CDR3 has 14 residues. CDR3 sequence: CASSVATESYEQYF. The CDR3 DNA reads TGTGCCAGCAGCGTAGCGACAGAGTCCTACGAGCAGTACTTC.

This clonotype was counted only a few times. This sequence joins TRBV10-3 and TRBJ2-5; tentatively, D is TRBD1 or TRBD2 (5 bases each). The germline V gene encodes CDR1 ENHRY and CDR2 SYGVKD. The CDR3 totals 15 residues. V was clipped by 5 bases and J by 3 bases, with 16 bases between them. Here the CDR3 reads CAISKTGTEEETQYF. The CDR3 bases are TGTGCCATCAGTAAGACCGGGACCGAGGAAGAGACCCAGTACTTC.

This clonotype has more than one count but fewer than ten. The gene calls are TRBV6-1 and TRBJ2-5; possibly TRBD2 for D (5 bases). Trimming removed 3 bases at V and 0 bases at J, with 8 bases between. The CDR3 is 14 residues long. Germline V gives CDR1 MNHNS, CDR2 SASEGT. The CDR3 loop reads CASSDKRYQETQYF. The CDR3 DNA is TGTGCCAGCAGTGATAAGCGGTACCAAGAGACCCAGTACTTC.

A single count supports this clonotype. The chain couples TRBV6-1 to TRBJ2-2, with D possibly TRBD1 on 6 matching bases. CDR1 is MNHNS, CDR2 SASEGT, per germline. This CDR3 has 17 residues. V lost 7 bases to trimming and J lost 5 bases, with 23 bases between them. CDR3 protein: CASTPRIGGVPTGELFF. The CDR3 region has the DNA TGTGCCAGCACTCCACGAATAGGGGGAGTGCCGACCGGGGAGCTGTTTTTT.

Only a few counts were recorded for this clonotype. V usage is TRBV5-1 and J usage is TRBJ2-6; TRBD2 agrees at 13 bases. Germline values: CDR1 SGHRS, CDR2 YFSETQ. Trimming cost V 3 bases and J 1 base; bases outside gene matches: 1. This CDR3 has 17 amino acids. The CDR3 loop reads CASSWTSGSSGANVLTF. CDR3 nucleotides: TGCGCCAGCAGCTGGACTAGCGGGAGTTCTGGGGCCAACGTCCTGACTTTC.

The J gene is TRBJ1-6, the V gene TRBV7-9, with D possibly TRBD1 on 6 matching bases. The CDR3 totals 15 residues. The V end lost 5 bases, the J end lost 7 bases, and 15 bases lay between the germline ends. CDR1 and CDR2 (germline): SEHNR, FQNEAQ (reference sequence). This CDR3 reads CASSRTGTLNSPLHF. CDR3 sequence (DNA): TGTGCCAGCAGCCGCACAGGGACGCTGAATTCACCCCTCCACTTT.